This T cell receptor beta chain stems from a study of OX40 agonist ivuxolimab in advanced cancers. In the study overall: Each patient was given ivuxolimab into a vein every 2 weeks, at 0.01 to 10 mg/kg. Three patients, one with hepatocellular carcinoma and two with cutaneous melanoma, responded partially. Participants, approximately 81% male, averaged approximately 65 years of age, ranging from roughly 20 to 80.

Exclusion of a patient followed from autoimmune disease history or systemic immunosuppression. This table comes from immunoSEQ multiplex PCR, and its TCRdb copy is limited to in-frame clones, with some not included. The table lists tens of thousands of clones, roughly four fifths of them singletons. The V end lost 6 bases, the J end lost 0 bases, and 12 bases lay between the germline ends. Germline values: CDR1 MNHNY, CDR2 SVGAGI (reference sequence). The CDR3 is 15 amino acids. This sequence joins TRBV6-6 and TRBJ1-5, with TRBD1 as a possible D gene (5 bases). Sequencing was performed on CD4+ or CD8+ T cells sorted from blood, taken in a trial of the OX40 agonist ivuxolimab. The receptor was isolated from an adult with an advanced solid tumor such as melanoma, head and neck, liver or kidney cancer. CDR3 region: CASSPDRHSNQPQHF. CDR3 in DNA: TGTGCCAGCAGCCCAGACAGACATAGCAATCAGCCCCAGCATTTT.